This TCR beta chain derives from a study of cytomegalovirus exposure and HLA in healthy donors. With 60 Vbeta and 13 Jbeta primers, the PCR was carried out. Produced via immunoSEQ multiplex PCR; TCRdb's table is partial and in-frame only. The sample has roughly 100,000 clones; less than 80% are singletons. Details on this clone: Its target is not known.

Study results and limitations: Evidence from a later analysis indicated that most CMV-associated TCR beta chains looked HLA-restricted.

Germline CDR1 reads MNHEY; CDR2 reads SVGAGI. With 3 bases clipped from V and 3 bases from J, the junction kept 3 bases outside the gene matches. This CDR3 spans 15 amino acids. The sequence derives from a man aged 25-45 years in good health and CMV-seronegative. Sample: PBMCs. The chain carries TRBV6-5 and TRBJ1-4; 8 bases line up with TRBD1. DNA of the CDR3: TGTGCCAGCAGTTATATGACAGGGGCTAATGAAAAACTGTTTTTT. Residues: CASSYMTGANEKLFF.